This T cell receptor beta chain was recorded in a study of cytomegalovirus exposure and HLA in healthy donors. Turning to this clone: The antigen remains unidentified.

Findings of the study overall: TCR beta V- and J-gene trimming was later associated with a missense DCLRE1C variant. In an earlier analysis, about 90% or about 30%: the productive usage of most TCR beta V segments.

It was with 60 Vbeta and 13 Jbeta primers that the PCR ran. Clones were read by immunoSEQ multiplex PCR, and TCRdb kept only the in-frame ones, dropping some. Here the sample spans approximately 120,000 clones, roughly 82% being singletons. CDR1 and CDR2 from the germline V gene are MNHEY and SVGAGI. The CDR3 extends over 13 amino acids. With V trimmed by 6 bases and J by 4 bases, 2 bases remained unmatched. Sequences were obtained from PBMCs. The genes are TRBV6-5 and TRBJ1-1, with 10 bases fitting TRBD1. This receptor was obtained from an older woman in good health and CMV-seropositive. CDR3 coding DNA: TGTGCCAGCAGGTGGACAGGGGGCACTGAAGCTTTCTTT. Protein: CASRWTGGTEAFF.